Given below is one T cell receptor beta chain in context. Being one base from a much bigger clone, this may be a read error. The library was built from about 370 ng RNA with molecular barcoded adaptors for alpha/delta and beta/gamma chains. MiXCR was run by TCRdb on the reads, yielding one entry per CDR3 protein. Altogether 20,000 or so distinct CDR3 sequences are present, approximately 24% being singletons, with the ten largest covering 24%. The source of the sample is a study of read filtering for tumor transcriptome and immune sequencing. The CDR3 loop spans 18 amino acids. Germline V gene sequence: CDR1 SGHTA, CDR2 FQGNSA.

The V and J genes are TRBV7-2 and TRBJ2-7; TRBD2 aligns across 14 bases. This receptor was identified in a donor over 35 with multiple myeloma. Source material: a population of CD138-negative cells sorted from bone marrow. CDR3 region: CASGLTGTSGSTPYEQYF. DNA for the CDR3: TGTGCCAGCGGCTTAACGGGGACTAGCGGGAGTACCCCCTACGAGCAGTACTTC.